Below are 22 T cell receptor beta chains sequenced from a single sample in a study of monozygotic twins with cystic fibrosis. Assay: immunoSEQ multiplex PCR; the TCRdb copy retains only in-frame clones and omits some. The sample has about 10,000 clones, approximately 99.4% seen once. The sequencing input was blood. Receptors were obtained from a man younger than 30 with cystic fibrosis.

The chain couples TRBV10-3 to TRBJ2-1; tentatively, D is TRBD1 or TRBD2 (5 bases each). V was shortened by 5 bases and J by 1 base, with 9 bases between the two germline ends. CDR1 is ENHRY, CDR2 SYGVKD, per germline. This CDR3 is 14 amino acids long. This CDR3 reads CAISWDVSYNEQFF. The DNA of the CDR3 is TGTGCCATCAGTTGGGACGTGTCCTACAATGAGCAGTTCTTC.

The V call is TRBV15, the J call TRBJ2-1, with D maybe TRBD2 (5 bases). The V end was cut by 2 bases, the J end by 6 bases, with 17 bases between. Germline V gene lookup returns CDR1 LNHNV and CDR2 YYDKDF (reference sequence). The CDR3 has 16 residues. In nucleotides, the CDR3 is TGTGCCACCAGCAGAATCCGGGATCCCGCCATCAATGAGCAGTTCTTC. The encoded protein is CATSRIRDPAINEQFF.

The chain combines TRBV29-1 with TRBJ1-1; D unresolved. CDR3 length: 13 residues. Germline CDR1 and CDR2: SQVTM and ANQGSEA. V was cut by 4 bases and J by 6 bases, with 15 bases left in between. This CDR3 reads CSVGLSSRAEAFF. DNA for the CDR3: TGCAGCGTTGGCCTTTCTTCCCGCGCTGAAGCTTTCTTT.

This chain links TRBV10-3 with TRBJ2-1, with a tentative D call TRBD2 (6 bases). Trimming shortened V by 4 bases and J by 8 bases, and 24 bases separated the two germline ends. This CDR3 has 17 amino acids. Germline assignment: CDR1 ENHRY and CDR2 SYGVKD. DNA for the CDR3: TGTGCCATCAGTGCCGGACAAAGTCTAGCGATGGGCGATGAGCAGTTCTTC. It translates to CAISAGQSLAMGDEQFF.

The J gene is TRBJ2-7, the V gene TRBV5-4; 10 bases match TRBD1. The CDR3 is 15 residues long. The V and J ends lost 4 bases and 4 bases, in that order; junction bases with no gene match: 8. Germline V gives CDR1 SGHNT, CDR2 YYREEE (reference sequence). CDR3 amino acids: CASSRAGQGGYEQYF. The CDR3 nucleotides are TGTGCCAGCAGCCGAGCCGGACAGGGGGGTTACGAGCAGTACTTC.

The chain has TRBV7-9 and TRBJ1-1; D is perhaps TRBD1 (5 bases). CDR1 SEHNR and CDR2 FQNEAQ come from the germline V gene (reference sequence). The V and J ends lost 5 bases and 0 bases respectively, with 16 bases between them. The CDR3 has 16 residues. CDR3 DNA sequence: TGTGCCAGCAGCCTTAGAAAAGACAGCTTGAACACTGAAGCTTTCTTT. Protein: CASSLRKDSLNTEAFF. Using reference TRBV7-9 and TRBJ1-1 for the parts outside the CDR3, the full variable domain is DTGVSQNPRHKITKRGQNVTFRCDPISEHNRLYWYRQTLGQGPEFLTYFQNEAQLEKSRLLSDRFSAERPKGSFSTLEIQRTEQGDSAMYLCASSLRKDSLNTEAFFGQGTRLTVV.

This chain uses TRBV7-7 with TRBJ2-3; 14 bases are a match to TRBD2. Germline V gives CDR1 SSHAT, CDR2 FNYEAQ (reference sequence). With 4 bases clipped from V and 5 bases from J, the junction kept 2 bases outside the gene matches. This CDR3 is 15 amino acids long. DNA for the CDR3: TGTGCCAGCAGCTCTGGACTAGCGGGAGGAGATACGCAGTATTTT. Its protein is CASSSGLAGGDTQYF.

The CDR3 nucleotides read TGCGCCAGCAGCTTGGGGAGCGGGAGGGCGTACAATGAGCAGTTCTTC. Its translation: CASSLGSGRAYNEQFF. This chain connects TRBV5-1 to TRBJ2-1, with 10 bases that match TRBD2. This CDR3 comprises 16 residues. CDR1 and CDR2 (germline): SGHRS, YFSETQ. V trimming: 0 bases; J trimming: 4 bases; junction bases outside the gene matches: 4.

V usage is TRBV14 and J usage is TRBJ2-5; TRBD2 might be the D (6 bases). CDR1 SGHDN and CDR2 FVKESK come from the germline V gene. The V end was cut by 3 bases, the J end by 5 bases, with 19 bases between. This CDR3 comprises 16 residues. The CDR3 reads CASSQGGADQWETQYF. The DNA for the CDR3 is TGTGCCAGCAGCCAGGGGGGTGCTGACCAGTGGGAGACCCAGTACTTC. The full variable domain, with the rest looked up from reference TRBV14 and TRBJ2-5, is EAGVTQFPSHSVIEKGQTVTLRCDPISGHDNLYWYRRVMGKEIKFLLHFVKESKQDESGMPNNRFLAERTGGTYSTLKVQPAELEDSGVYFCASSQGGADQWETQYFGPGTRLLVL.

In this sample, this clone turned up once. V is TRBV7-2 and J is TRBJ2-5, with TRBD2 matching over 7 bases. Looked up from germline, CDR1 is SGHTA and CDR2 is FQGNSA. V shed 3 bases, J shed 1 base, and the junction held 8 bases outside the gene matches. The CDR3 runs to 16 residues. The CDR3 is CASSFVAGAAQETQYF. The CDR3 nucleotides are TGTGCCAGCAGCTTCGTTGCGGGAGCCGCCCAAGAGACCCAGTACTTC.

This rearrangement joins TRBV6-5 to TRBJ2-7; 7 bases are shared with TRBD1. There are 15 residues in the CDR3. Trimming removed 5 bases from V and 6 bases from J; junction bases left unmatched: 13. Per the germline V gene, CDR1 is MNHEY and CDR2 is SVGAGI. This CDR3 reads CASSAEVGGRGEQYF. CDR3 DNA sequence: TGTGCCAGCAGTGCGGAGGTAGGGGGCCGCGGCGAGCAGTACTTC.

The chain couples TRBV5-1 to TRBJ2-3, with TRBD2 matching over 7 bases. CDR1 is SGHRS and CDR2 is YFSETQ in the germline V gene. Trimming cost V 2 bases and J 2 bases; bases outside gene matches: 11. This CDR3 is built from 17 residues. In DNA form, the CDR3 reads TGCGCCAGCAGCTTCGGGGCAGGGAGGGTCTCCACAGATACGCAGTATTTT. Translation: CASSFGAGRVSTDTQYF.

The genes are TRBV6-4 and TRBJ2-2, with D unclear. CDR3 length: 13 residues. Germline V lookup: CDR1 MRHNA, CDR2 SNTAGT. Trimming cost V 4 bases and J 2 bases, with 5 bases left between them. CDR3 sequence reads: CASSATNTGELFF. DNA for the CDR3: TGTGCCAGCAGTGCTACCAACACCGGGGAGCTGTTTTTT.

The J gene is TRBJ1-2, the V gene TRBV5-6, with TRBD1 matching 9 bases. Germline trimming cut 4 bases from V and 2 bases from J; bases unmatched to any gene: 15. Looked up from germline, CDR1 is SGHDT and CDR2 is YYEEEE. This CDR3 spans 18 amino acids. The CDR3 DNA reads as TGTGCCAGCAGCCTCCACCGGGAGGACAGGGGAGGGAACTATGGCTACACCTTC. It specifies CASSLHREDRGGNYGYTF.

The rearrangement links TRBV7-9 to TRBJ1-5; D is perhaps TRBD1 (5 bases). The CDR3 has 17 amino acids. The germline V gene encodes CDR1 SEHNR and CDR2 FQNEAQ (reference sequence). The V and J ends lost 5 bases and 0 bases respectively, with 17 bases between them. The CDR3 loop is CASSAGTLSDSNQPQHF. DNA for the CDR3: TGTGCCAGCAGCGCTGGGACTCTCTCCGATAGCAATCAGCCCCAGCATTTT.

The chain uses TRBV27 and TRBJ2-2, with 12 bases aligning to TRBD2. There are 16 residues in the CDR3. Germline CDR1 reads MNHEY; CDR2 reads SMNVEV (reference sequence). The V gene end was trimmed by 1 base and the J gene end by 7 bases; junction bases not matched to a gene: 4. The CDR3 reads CASSLYWTSGVGELFF. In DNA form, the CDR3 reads TGTGCCAGCAGTTTATACTGGACTAGCGGGGTCGGGGAGCTGTTTTTT.

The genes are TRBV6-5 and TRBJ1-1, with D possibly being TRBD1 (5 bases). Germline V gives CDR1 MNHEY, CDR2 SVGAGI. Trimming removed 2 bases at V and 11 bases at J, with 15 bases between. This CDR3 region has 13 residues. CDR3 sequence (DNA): TGTGCCAGCAGTTACCAAGGGGTAGGCTCCGCTTTCTTT. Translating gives CASSYQGVGSAFF.

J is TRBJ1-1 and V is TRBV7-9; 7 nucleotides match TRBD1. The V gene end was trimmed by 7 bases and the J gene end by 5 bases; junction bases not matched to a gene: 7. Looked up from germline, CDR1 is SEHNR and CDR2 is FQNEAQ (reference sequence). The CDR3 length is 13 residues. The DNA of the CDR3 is TGTGCCAGCAAATCCAGGGGGGGGACTGAAGCTTTCTTT. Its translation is CASKSRGGTEAFF. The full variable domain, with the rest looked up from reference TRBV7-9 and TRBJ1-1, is DTGVSQNPRHKITKRGQNVTFRCDPISEHNRLYWYRQTLGQGPEFLTYFQNEAQLEKSRLLSDRFSAERPKGSFSTLEIQRTEQGDSAMYLCASKSRGGTEAFFGQGTRLTVV.

CDR3 loop: CASSLRAGENNEQFF. The CDR3 coding sequence is TGCGCCAGCAGCTTACGGGCGGGGGAGAACAATGAGCAGTTCTTC. The rearrangement links TRBV4-1 to TRBJ2-1; TRBD2 agrees at 7 bases. Per the germline V gene, CDR1 is MGHRA and CDR2 is YSYEKL. V shed 5 bases, J shed 5 bases, and the junction held 9 bases outside the gene matches. This CDR3 region has 15 residues.

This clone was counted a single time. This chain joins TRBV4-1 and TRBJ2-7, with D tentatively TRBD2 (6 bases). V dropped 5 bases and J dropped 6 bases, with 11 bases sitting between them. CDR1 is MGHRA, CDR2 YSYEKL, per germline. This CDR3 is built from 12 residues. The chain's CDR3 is CASSWGVGEQYF. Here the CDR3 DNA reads TGCGCCAGCAGCTGGGGGGTCGGCGAGCAGTACTTC.

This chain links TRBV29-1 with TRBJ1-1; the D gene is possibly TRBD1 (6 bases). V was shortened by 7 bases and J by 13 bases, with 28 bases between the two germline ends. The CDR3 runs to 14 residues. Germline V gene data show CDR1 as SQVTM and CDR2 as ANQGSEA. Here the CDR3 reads CSAHLDGTGFEDFF. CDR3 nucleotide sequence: TGCAGCGCTCATCTCGACGGTACAGGGTTTGAGGATTTCTTT.

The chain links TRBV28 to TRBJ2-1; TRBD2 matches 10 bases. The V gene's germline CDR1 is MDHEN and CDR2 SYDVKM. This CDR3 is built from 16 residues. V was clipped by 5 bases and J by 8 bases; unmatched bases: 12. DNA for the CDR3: TGTGCCAGCAGTAGGGGGACTAGCGCCCTACCCTATGAGCAGTTCTTC. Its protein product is CASSRGTSALPYEQFF.